This section outlines one TCR beta chain sequence together with its context. This clone occurred a few times. The antigen it binds to is not known. There are no base qualities to consult, and no much larger clone falls within one base. One collaborating source in Seattle enrolled patients while the patients were actively infected and followed the patients over time throughout the course of disease. Each collaborating institution followed its own protocols to collect whole blood in K2EDTA tubes. Collaborator samples were shipped for TCRbeta analysis as frozen whole blood, isolated PBMCs, or DNA extracted from either sample type. The sample comes from a study of blood T cell repertoires in COVID-19 (dated by TCRdb to 2020 to 2021). Broadly, across the study: Collaborator samples came from the United States, Italy and Spain and covered acute and convalescent phases of COVID-19. The prospective study material was composed of cDNA or gDNA derived from T cells, B-cell-depleted T cells, or PBMCs. Where available, HLA class I and class II types were obtained from metadata supplied by the sample provider rather than from assay-based typing. Subjects who had been exposed to COVID-19, were actively infected with it, or had recovered from it provided the deeply sampled blood TCRbeta repertoires that made up the dataset. A de-identified subject ID, COVID-19 status, age in years and sex were almost always included in the sample metadata. The repertoires were made available in a free public database intended to serve as a resource for research on the immune response to SARS-CoV-2. The samples were drawn from the first 160 participants of the ongoing ImmuneRACE study and from some 1,300 subjects provided by 6 global collaborators.

The junction shows trimming of 5 bases on V and 5 bases on J, plus 18 bases between the germline ends. From the germline V gene (reference sequence), CDR1 is SEHNR and CDR2 is FQNEAQ. From the cysteine up to the phenylalanine, the CDR3 has a length of 15 residues. CDR3 DNA is the only sequence kept; it has 45 bases, read in frame from the first base. TCRbeta CDR3 regions were amplified from genomic DNA using the immunoSEQ Assay, a bias-controlled multiplex PCR. The study's processing was this. Within the assay, amplification of reference gene primers was used to estimate how many nucleated cells each sample contained. Sequence reads were collapsed and filtered to measure the absolute abundance of every unique TCRbeta CDR3 rearrangement. For each sample, productive Simpson clonality was calculated by taking the square root of Simpson's diversity index across productive rearrangements. TCRdb obtained this table from immuneACCESS and retained in-frame rearrangements with V and J assigned. These tables miss some clones; where compared with another copy, unresolved V genes account for less than half of the shortfall, and the remainder is unexplained. Clone size and V and J calls were adopted from that table, with D and trimming inferred from the DNA. The sample profile shows 150,000 to 200,000 clones; about 84% of them were found once. The top ten clones comprise roughly 18% of the sample.

Broader findings and caveats from the paper: How much clinical and demographic metadata was included differed by source and by participant, and the metadata was provided uncurated.

This sequence was found in a person aged 70 to 80 with COVID-19, enrolled during active disease. The chain links TRBV7-9 with TRBJ2-5; the D segment could be TRBD1, given 6 matching bases. Sequenced sample: peripheral blood. Here the CDR3 is given as CASSTWWGRRETQYF. Here is the DNA: TGTGCCAGCAGCACCTGGTGGGGGCGGCGCGAGACCCAGTACTTC.